A single sample gave rise to the 9 T cell receptor beta chains below, sequenced in a study of blood T cells in healthy people across ages. A second 7 to 11 cycle PCR used barcoded and J-beta primers. TCRdb reprocessed the 5' RACE reads with MiXCR, giving one entry per CDR3 protein. The sample yields fewer than 750,000 distinct CDR3 sequences, around half seen once. Material: blood. The receptors derive from an elderly man in good health.

V and J are TRBV4-1 and TRBJ2-5; a possible D gene is TRBD1 (6 bases). The DNA end lines up better with TRBJ2-7; the J call may be wrong. Germline V lookup: CDR1 MGHRA, CDR2 YSYEKL. The CDR3 has 13 amino acids. The CDR3 region is CASSQEQGYEQYF. CDR3 sequence (DNA): TGCGCCAGCAGCCAAGAACAGGGTTACGAGCAGTACTTC.

The V and J genes are TRBV6-2 or TRBV6-3 and TRBJ2-3; TRBD1 matches 9 bases. The V segment lost 6 bases and the J segment 9 bases; nucleotides outside the gene matches: 1. In germline, CDR1 is MNHEY, CDR2 SVGEGT. The CDR3 totals 11 residues. CDR3 region: CASRTGGTQYF. The CDR3 region has the DNA TGTGCCAGCAGGACAGGGGGGACGCAGTATTTT.

This chain links TRBV9 with TRBJ2-2; D gene uncertain. CDR1 SGDLS and CDR2 YYNGEE come from the germline V gene. Between the trimmed V and J ends, which lost 4 bases and 4 bases, there was a span of 8 bases. The CDR3 is made up of 13 amino acids. CDR3 amino acids: CASSYGFTGELFF. As DNA, the CDR3 is TGTGCCAGCAGCTACGGGTTCACCGGGGAGCTGTTTTTT.

This chain links TRBV12-3 or TRBV12-4 with TRBJ1-2; D possibly corresponds to TRBD1 (6 bases). The CDR3 sequence is 15 residues long. V lost 3 bases, J lost 4 bases, and 15 bases lay in between. The CDR3 nucleotides are TGTGCCAGCAGTTTGGGGGCCACTGCGGGCTATGGCTACACCTTC. This sequence encodes CASSLGATAGYGYTF.

The rearrangement links TRBV5-1 to TRBJ2-7; D not resolved. V was cut by 0 bases and J by 1 base, with 14 bases left in between. This CDR3 is built from 16 residues. CDR1 and CDR2 (germline): SGHRS, YFSETQ. The CDR3 here is CASSLGPDPRSYEQYF. The DNA for the CDR3 is TGCGCCAGCAGCTTGGGGCCGGATCCAAGGTCCTACGAGCAGTACTTC. The complete variable domain, with remaining parts taken from reference TRBV5-1 and TRBJ2-7, reads KAGVTQTPRYLIKTRGQQVTLSCSPISGHRSVSWYQQTPGQGLQFLFEYFSETQRNKGNFPGRFSGRQFSNSRSEMNVSTLELGDSALYLCASSLGPDPRSYEQYFGPGTRLTVT.

The chain recombines TRBV7-2 with TRBJ2-3; maybe TRBD2 (6 bases). CDR3 length: 13 residues. Between the trimmed V and J ends, which lost 6 bases and 9 bases, there was a span of 16 bases. Germline CDR1 SGHTA, CDR2 FQGNSA. The CDR3 loop is CASSSESGATQYF. In DNA, the CDR3 is TGTGCCAGCAGTTCCGAATCGGGAGCAACGCAGTATTTT.

To note about this clonotype: The junction does not match germline at one end; this may be a read error. The rearrangement uses TRBV6-6 and TRBJ2-1; D is tentatively TRBD1 or TRBD2 (5 bases each). CDR1 and CDR2 from the germline V gene are MNHNY and SVGAGI (reference sequence). This CDR3 comprises 15 residues. The CDR3 DNA follows: TGTACCAGCAGTTCCCCGGGACCTCTCAGTGGTGGGCAGTTCTTC. Amino acid sequence: CTSSSPGPLSGGQFF.

The rearrangement links TRBV6-5 to TRBJ2-1, with 12 bases lining up with TRBD2. Germline CDR1 MNHEY, CDR2 SVGAGI. The CDR3 spans 20 residues. V was pared by 2 bases and J by 3 bases, with 14 bases of the junction left unmatched. The chain's CDR3 is CASSYNPKTSGSSNYNEQFF. DNA for the CDR3: TGTGCCAGCAGTTACAATCCGAAGACTAGCGGGAGCTCCAACTACAATGAGCAGTTCTTC.

This clonotype came up many times. This chain links TRBV6-5 with TRBJ2-3, with 10 bases matching TRBD2. This CDR3 is 16 amino acids long. Germline values: CDR1 MNHEY, CDR2 SVGAGI. The junction had 3 bases not matched to a gene; V was cut back by 2 bases and J by 1 base. CDR3 in DNA: TGTGCCAGCAGTTACCGACTAGCGGGCGGCACAGATACGCAGTATTTT. The encoded protein is CASSYRLAGGTDTQYF.